This TCR beta chain originates from a study of blood T cell repertoires in COVID-19 (TCRdb year 2020). In terms of the full investigation: Samples from collaborators originated in the United States, Italy and Spain and spanned both the acute and convalescent phases of COVID-19. HLA class I and class II types, where available, came from metadata supplied by the sample provider rather than from assay-based typing. The repertoires were released in a freely available public database meant as a resource for research on the immune response to SARS-CoV-2. The samples were drawn from the first 160 participants of the ongoing ImmuneRACE study and from 1,200 or so subjects provided by 6 global collaborators. The sample metadata nearly always contained a de-identified subject ID, COVID-19 status, age in years and sex. The material from the prospective study consisted of cDNA or gDNA derived from T cells, B-cell-depleted T cells, or PBMCs. The dataset comprised deeply sampled blood TCRbeta repertoires from subjects exposed to, actively infected with, or recovered from COVID-19.

With respect to this clone: Its antigen remains undetermined. No much larger clone exists at a distance of one base, and base qualities are not known.

Study-wide conclusions, independent of this receptor: The amount of clinical and demographic metadata varied by source and participant and was provided uncurated.

Based on the germline V gene, the CDR1 and CDR2 sequences are WSHSY and SAAADI. V has 3 bases trimmed and J has 3 bases trimmed; junction bases matching no gene number 4. Including cysteine and phenylalanine, the CDR3 has 15 amino acids. Of the read, only the CDR3 DNA is kept; its 45 bases are in frame from base 1. The immunoSEQ Assay, a bias-controlled multiplex PCR, was used to amplify TCRbeta CDR3 regions from genomic DNA. The paper's data handling went like this. Within the assay, amplification of reference gene primers was used to estimate how many nucleated cells each sample contained. To quantify the absolute abundance of each unique TCRbeta CDR3 rearrangement, sequence reads were collapsed and filtered. Productive Simpson clonality was computed per sample as the square root of Simpson's diversity index over productive rearrangements. TCRdb holds this immuneACCESS table with in-frame rearrangements only. Some clones are missing; in checked studies, unresolved V genes explain under half, and the rest has no known cause. V and J calls plus clone size are reproduced from that table; the DNA served to infer D and trimming. The sample table records around 330,000 clones; around 84% of these occur just once. The biggest ten clones account for about 1.9% of the sample.

Participants in the prospective study were enrolled through a virtual design, were aged about 18 to 100 years, and lived in some 24 United States geographic areas. In the prospective study, participants were assigned to cohorts based on the clinical history participants reported in a screening survey and a study questionnaire. Exposed participants were defined as having been in contact with someone with a PCR-confirmed or clinician-diagnosed COVID-19 case within 2 weeks of study entry. In the prospective study, mobile phlebotomists collected whole blood, serum and a nasopharyngeal or oropharyngeal swab from each participant. Additional blood draws and questionnaires over a 2-month period could optionally be provided by prospective study participants. Before DNA extraction, prospective study blood samples were shipped either frozen or at room temperature.

The specimen was PBMCs or T cells enriched from blood (not recorded which). The chain was built from TRBV10-2 and TRBJ2-1; TRBD2 aligns with 8 central bases. The sequence was obtained from a woman aged 25 to 39 who had been exposed to COVID-19. The CDR3 protein sequence reads: CASSDEAGVYNEQFF. The sequenced DNA: TGCGCCAGCAGTGACGAAGCGGGAGTCTACAATGAGCAGTTCTTC.